This T cell receptor beta chain was captured in a study of blood T cell repertoires in COVID-19 (TCRdb year 2020). General notes on the study: Samples covering the acute and convalescent phases of COVID-19 were provided by collaborators in the United States, Italy and Spain. The sample metadata nearly always contained a de-identified subject ID, COVID-19 status, age in years and sex. The prospective study material was composed of cDNA or gDNA derived from T cells, B-cell-depleted T cells, or PBMCs. The repertoires were released in a freely available public database meant as a resource for research on the immune response to SARS-CoV-2. Samples came from the ongoing ImmuneRACE study (first 160 participants) plus 1,254 subjects from 6 global collaborators. Where available, HLA class I and class II types were taken from metadata supplied by the sample provider and were not determined by assay-based typing. The dataset comprised deeply sampled blood TCRbeta repertoires from subjects exposed to, actively infected with, or recovered from COVID-19.

Each collaborating institution followed its own protocols to collect whole blood in K2EDTA tubes. For TCRbeta analysis, collaborators shipped samples as frozen whole blood, isolated PBMCs, or DNA extracted from either of those sample types. Trimming accounts for 2 bases at V and 14 bases at J, while the number of junction bases matched to no gene is 13. From cysteine to phenylalanine, the CDR3 is 15 amino acids long. The kept DNA is CDR3 alone, 45 bases in frame from the first base. Via the germline V gene, CDR1 is SQVTM and CDR2 ANQGSEA. TCRbeta CDR3 regions were amplified from genomic DNA by means of the immunoSEQ Assay, a bias-controlled multiplex PCR. On the authors' methods: Nucleated cell counts per sample were estimated from amplification of reference gene primers within the assay. To quantify the absolute abundance of each unique TCRbeta CDR3 rearrangement, sequence reads were collapsed and filtered. For each sample, productive Simpson clonality was calculated as the square root of Simpson's diversity index over productive rearrangements. TCRdb's version of the immuneACCESS table is confined to in-frame rearrangements and falls short of the full clone set. An unresolved V gene accounts for under half of the shortfall where checked; the remainder is of unknown origin. That table is the source of V, J and clone size, and D and trimming were worked out from the DNA. In all, the sample holds some 380,000 clones, and around 90% of those were seen once. 6.5% of the sample is held by the ten biggest clonotypes.

As concerns this clone: No cognate antigen has been identified for it. Base quality data are lacking; no much larger clone is found one base away.

The full study reports these points: How much clinical and demographic metadata was included differed by source and by participant, and the metadata was provided uncurated.

The chain was built from TRBV29-1 and TRBJ2-1; 12 nucleotides in the junction match TRBD2. The clonotype was recovered from a man aged 18 to 35 with active or convalescent COVID-19. The sequencing sample was made of peripheral blood. The CDR3 loop reads CSVESVVLAGGEKFF. The nucleotides are TGCAGCGTTGAATCGGTGGTTCTAGCGGGAGGGGAAAAGTTCTTC.